The next 7 T cell receptor beta chains were all read from a single sample in a study of CXCR3-negative and CXCR3-positive naive CD8 T cells. Their antigen targets remain unknown. Study findings and constraints: Relative to CXCR3-negative naive cells, CXCR3-positive naive cells had more hydrophobic TRB CDR3s.

In preparing the TRB cDNA libraries, 5' RACE with UMI labels was used. Each CDR3 protein gets one entry in TCRdb, which reprocessed the 5' RACE reads and gives no DNA. The sample's table shows some 140,000 distinct CDR3 sequences. Sequencing was carried out using naive CXCR3+ CD8+ T cells from blood. Subset indicated: CD45RO-CCR7+CD27+CD95- naive CD8+ T cells expressing CXCR3 (TNR3+). These receptor sequences come from a human donor in good health. Some clones in this sample may be carry-over from other donors' samples.

The gene calls are TRBV9 and TRBJ2-3; TCRdb names TRBD1, which stays unverified in the absence of DNA. The CDR3 spans 16 residues. The germline V gene has CDR1 SGDLS and CDR2 YYNGEE. CDR3 region: CASSTWTGTTTDTQYF. The full variable domain, its missing parts supplied by reference TRBV9 and TRBJ2-3, is DSGVTQTPKHLITATGQRVTLRCSPRSGDLSVYWYQQSLDQGLQFLIQYYNGEERAKGNILERFSAQQFPDLHSELNLSSLELGDSALYFCASSTWTGTTTDTQYFGPGTRLTVL.

The rearrangement uses TRBV12-3 or TRBV12-4 and TRBJ2-1; lacking DNA, the TRBD1 call made by TCRdb goes unchecked. This CDR3 comprises 16 residues. CDR3 loop: CASSLPGTAPYNEQFF.

The CDR3 spells CASRNGRGMYYNEQFF. The chain is built from TRBV6-5 and TRBJ2-1. Per germline, CDR1 MNHEY and CDR2 SVGAGI. The CDR3 runs 16 residues.

The gene calls are TRBV4-3 and TRBJ1-5. Germline V gene sequence: CDR1 LGHNA, CDR2 YSLEER. The CDR3 runs 13 residues. CDR3 amino acids: CASSQDSNQPQHF.

This chain connects TRBV4-1 to TRBJ2-1; the TCRdb call, TRBD1, lacks DNA for checking. CDR1 and CDR2 from the germline V gene are MGHRA and YSYEKL. The CDR3 spans 15 residues. The CDR3 reads CASSHRQGPTWEQFF.

The rearrangement joins TRBV19 to TRBJ2-1; TCRdb indicates TRBD1, and absent DNA this call remains unverified. CDR3 length: 15 amino acids. The germline V gene encodes CDR1 LNHDA and CDR2 SQIVND (reference sequence). The CDR3 sequence is CASHTGTSSYNEQFF.

The chain carries TRBV14 and TRBJ2-7. The length of the CDR3 is 16 residues. The V gene's germline CDR1 is SGHDN and CDR2 FVKESK. The CDR3: CASSQDLIRYPYEQYF.